Sequencing of this TCR beta chain was carried out in a study of blood T cell repertoires in COVID-19. In the study overall: There were acute and convalescent COVID-19 samples, and they came from the United States, Italy and Spain. In each case, the material was cDNA or gDNA derived from T cells, B-cell-depleted T cells, or PBMCs.

While infection was still active, Seattle patients were enrolled and then followed longitudinally. CDR3 length equals 13 residues. V was clipped by 3 bases and J by 8 bases; unmatched bases: 5. CDR1 and CDR2 (germline): SGHRS, YFSETQ. Under the authors' procedure: Quantification of nucleated cells was approximated via reference gene primer amplification. Using immunoSEQ multiplex PCR, the repertoire was profiled, and TCRdb retains in-frame clones only, with some absent. V, J and clone size reflect that table, while D and trimming were determined from the DNA. The sample has some 160,000 clones; around nine tenths are singletons.

Material for sequencing was peripheral blood. This receptor was identified in an elderly woman with COVID-19, enrolled during active disease. The genes are TRBV5-1 and TRBJ2-1, with TRBD1 matching over 7 bases. The CDR3 region has the DNA TGCGCCAGCAGCTCGACAGGGTCCGATGAGCAGTTCTTC. This sequence encodes CASSSTGSDEQFF. Complete variable domain (other parts from reference TRBV5-1 and TRBJ2-1): KAGVTQTPRYLIKTRGQQVTLSCSPISGHRSVSWYQQTPGQGLQFLFEYFSETQRNKGNFPGRFSGRQFSNSRSEMNVSTLELGDSALYLCASSSTGSDEQFFGPGTRLTVL.